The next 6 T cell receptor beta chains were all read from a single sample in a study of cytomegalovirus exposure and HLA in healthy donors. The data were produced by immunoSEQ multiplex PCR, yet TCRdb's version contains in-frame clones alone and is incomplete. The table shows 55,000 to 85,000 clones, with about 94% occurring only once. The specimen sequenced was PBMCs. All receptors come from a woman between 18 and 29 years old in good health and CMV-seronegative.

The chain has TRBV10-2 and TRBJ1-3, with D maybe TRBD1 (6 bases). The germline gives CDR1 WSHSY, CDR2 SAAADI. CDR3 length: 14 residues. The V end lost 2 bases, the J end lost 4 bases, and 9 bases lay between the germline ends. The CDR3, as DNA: TGCGCCAGCAGTGAGCAGGGGCTGGGAAACACCATATATTTT. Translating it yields CASSEQGLGNTIYF.

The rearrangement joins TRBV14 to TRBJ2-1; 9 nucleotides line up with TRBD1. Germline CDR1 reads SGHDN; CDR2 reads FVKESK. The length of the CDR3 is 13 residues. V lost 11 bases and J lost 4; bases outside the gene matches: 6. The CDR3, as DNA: TGTGCCGGCCGGGACAGGGAATACAATGAGCAGTTCTTC. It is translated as CAGRDREYNEQFF.

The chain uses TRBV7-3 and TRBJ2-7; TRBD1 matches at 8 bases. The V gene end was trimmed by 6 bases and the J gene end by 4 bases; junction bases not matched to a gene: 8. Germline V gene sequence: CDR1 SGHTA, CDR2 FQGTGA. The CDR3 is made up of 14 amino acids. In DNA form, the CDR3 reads TGTGCCAGCAGTCTAGCAGGGGGCGCGTACGAGCAGTACTTC. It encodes CASSLAGGAYEQYF.

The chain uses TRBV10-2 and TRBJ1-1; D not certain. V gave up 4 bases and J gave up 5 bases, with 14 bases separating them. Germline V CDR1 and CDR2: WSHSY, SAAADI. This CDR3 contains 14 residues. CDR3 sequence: CASSVGPPGTEAFF. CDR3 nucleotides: TGCGCCAGCAGTGTAGGTCCGCCGGGGACTGAAGCTTTCTTT.

The CDR3 DNA reads as TGTGCCAGCAGGCCATGGGGGGGGACCCAGTACTTC. The encoded protein is CASRPWGGTQYF. The J gene is TRBJ2-5, the V gene TRBV6-5; TRBD2 aligns across 7 bases. Germline V CDR1 and CDR2: MNHEY, SVGAGI. With 6 bases clipped from V and 7 bases from J, the junction kept 5 bases outside the gene matches. CDR3 size: 12 residues.

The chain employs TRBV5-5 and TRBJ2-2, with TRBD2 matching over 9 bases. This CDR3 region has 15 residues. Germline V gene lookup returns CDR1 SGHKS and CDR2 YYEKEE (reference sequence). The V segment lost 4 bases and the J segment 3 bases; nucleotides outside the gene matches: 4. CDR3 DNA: TGTGCCAGCAGCATCGGGACTAGCTACACCGGGGAGCTGTTTTTT. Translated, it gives CASSIGTSYTGELFF. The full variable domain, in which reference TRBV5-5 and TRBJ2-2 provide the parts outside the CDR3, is DAGVTQSPTHLIKTRGQQVTLRCSPISGHKSVSWYQQVLGQGPQFIFQYYEKEERGRGNFPDRFSARQFPNYSSELNVNALLLGDSALYLCASSIGTSYTGELFFGEGSRLTVL.